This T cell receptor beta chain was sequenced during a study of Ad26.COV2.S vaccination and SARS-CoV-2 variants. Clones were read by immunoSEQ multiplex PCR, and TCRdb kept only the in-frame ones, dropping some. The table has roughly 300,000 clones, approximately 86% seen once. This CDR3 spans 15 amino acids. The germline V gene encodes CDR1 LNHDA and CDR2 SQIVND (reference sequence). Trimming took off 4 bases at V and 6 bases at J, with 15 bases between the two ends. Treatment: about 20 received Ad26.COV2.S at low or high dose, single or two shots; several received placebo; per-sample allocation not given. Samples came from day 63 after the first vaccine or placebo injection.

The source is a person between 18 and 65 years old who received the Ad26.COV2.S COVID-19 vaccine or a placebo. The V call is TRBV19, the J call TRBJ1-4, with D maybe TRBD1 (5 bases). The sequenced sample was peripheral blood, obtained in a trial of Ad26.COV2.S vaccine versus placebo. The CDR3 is CASSSDSPGDEKLFF. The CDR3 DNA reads TGTGCCAGTAGTAGCGACAGCCCGGGGGATGAAAAACTGTTTTTT.